This T cell receptor (beta chain) appears in the sequencing data of a study of blood T cell repertoires in COVID-19. Study details: Material from acute and convalescent COVID-19 was sourced from the United States, Italy and Spain. PBMCs, B-cell-depleted T cells, or T cells were the source of the cDNA or gDNA that made up the material.

This CDR3 contains 16 residues. The V end was cut by 0 bases, the J end by 7 bases, with 18 bases between. Germline CDR1 and CDR2: MNHNS and SASEGT. Per the study methods: Amplification of reference gene primers provided the estimated nucleated cell counts. Libraries were prepared by immunoSEQ multiplex PCR; TCRdb keeps only in-frame clonotypes and omits some of them. V and J calls and clone size follow that table, whereas D and trimming were derived from the DNA. Of about 130,000 clones in the sample, around 85% were seen once. The rearrangement joins TRBV6-1 to TRBJ1-2; the D gene is possibly TRBD1 (6 bases). The material sequenced was peripheral blood. The receptor's source is a woman older than 75 with acute or convalescent COVID-19. DNA for the CDR3: TGTGCCAGCAGTGAAGCGGTCAGGGGCGCTAAGAGTGGCTACACCTTC. Protein product: CASSEAVRGAKSGYTF.